This TCR beta chain originates from a study of T cell repertoires in cytomegalovirus infection. In the study overall: Indications of both CMV infection and matching HLA type were provided by public TCR beta signatures.

TCRdb ran MiXCR on the reads and lists one entry per CDR3 protein. The sample records some 160,000 distinct CDR3 sequences, about 15% being singletons. Turning to this clonotype: What it recognizes is unknown.

Study results and limitations: Cumulative public TCR beta family frequency identified CMV carriers with the relevant HLA. HLA-C-restricted CMV clonotypes gave the most frequent clonotype in two of eight donors.

The CDR3 is made up of 14 amino acids. Trimming at V came to 6 bases and at J to 8 bases, leaving 7 bases not matched to a gene. Germline V gene lookup returns CDR1 KGHDR and CDR2 SFDVKD. Sequenced sample: CD8+ T cells from PBMCs. V and J are TRBV24-1 and TRBJ2-1; 9 bases align to TRBD2. This clonotype was sampled from a human donor in good health (CMV status not recorded). Some clones in this sample may be carry-over from other donors' samples. The CDR3 bases are TGTGCCACCAGTTGGGCGGGAGGGCCTTATGAGCAGTTCTTC. Amino acid sequence: CATSWAGGPYEQFF.